The clone carrying this TCR beta chain has just a few counts. This sample stems from a study of T-cell reconstitution after alpha-beta-depleted transplantation in children. The length of the CDR3 is 18 residues. Germline V gene data show CDR1 as MNHEY and CDR2 as SMNVEV (reference sequence). The V gene lost 0 bases and the J gene lost 0 bases, with 16 bases spanning the gap. Unique molecular identifiers were built into the TCRbeta library. TCRdb reprocessed the PCR reads via MiXCR and lists one record per CDR3 protein. Seen here are more than 550,000 distinct CDR3 sequences, 10% observed once, and the top ten hold 4% to 5%.

Source: PBMCs from the stem cell graft donor, taken from the stem cell graft. This receptor was identified in a human donor who donated a stem cell graft to a child with acute myeloid leukemia. The V gene is TRBV27, the J gene TRBJ2-3, with D tentatively TRBD2 (5 bases). For the CDR3, the DNA is TGTGCCAGCAGTTTATCGTCCCCCGGACTGAGGAGCACAGATACGCAGTATTTT. Encoded protein: CASSLSSPGLRSTDTQYF.